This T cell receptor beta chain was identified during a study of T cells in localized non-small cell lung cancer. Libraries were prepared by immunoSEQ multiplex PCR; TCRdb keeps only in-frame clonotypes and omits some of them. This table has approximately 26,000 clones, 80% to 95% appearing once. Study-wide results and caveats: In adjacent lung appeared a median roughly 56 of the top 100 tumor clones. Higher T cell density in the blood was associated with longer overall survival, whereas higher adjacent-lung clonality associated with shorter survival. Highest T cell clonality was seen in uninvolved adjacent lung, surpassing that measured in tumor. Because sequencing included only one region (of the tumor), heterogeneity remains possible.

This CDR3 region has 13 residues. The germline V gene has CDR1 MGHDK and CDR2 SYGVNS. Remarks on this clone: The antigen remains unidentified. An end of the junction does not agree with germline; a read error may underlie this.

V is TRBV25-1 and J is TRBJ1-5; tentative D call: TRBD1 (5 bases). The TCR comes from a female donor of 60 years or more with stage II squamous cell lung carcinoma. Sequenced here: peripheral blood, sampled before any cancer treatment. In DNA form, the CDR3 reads TGTGCCAGTCGGGGGTATAGCGATCAGCCCCAGCATTTT. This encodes CASRGYSDQPQHF.